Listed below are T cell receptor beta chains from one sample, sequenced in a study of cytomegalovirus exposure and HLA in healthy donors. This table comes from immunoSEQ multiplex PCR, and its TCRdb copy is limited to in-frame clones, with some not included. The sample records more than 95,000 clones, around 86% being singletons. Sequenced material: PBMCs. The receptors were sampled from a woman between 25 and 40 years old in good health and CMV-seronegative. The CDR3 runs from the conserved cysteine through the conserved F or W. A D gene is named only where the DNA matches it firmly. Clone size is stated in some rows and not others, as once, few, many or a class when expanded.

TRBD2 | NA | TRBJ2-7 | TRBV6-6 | CASTGLADRSYEQYF | TGTGCCAGCACCGGACTAGCGGACCGCTCCTACGAGCAGTACTTC
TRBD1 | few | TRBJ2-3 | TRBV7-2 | CASSKQGAGQDTQYF | TGTGCCAGCAGCAAACAGGGGGCTGGACAAGATACGCAGTATTTT
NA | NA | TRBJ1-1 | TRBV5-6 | CASSLDRQLNTEAFF | TGTGCCAGCAGTTTGGATAGACAGCTTAACACTGAAGCTTTCTTT
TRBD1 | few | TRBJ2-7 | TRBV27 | CASSPRQGRSYEQYF | TGTGCCAGCAGTCCCAGACAGGGCAGATCCTACGAGCAGTACTTC
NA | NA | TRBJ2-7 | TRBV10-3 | CAVSGHLYEQYF | TGTGCCGTATCCGGACATCTCTACGAGCAGTACTTC
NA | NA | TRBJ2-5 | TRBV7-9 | CASSLEPQETQYF | TGTGCCAGCAGCTTAGAGCCACAAGAGACCCAGTACTTC
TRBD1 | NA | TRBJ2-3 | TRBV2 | CASRGQLHTDTQYF | TGTGCCAGCAGGGGACAGCTCCACACAGATACGCAGTATTTT
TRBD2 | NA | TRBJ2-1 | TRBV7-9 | CASERGRLAGARSYNEQFF | TGTGCCAGCGAACGGGGTCGACTAGCGGGAGCGCGGTCCTACAATGAGCAGTTCTTC
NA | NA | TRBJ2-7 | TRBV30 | CAWSVLEEQYF | TGTGCCTGGAGTGTCTTAGAGGAGCAGTACTTC
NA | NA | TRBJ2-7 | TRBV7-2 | CASSKRLASSSYEQYF | TGTGCCAGCAGCAAGCGCTTAGCGTCTAGCTCCTACGAGCAGTACTTC
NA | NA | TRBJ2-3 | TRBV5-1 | CASSLVGRTDTQYF | TGCGCCAGCAGCTTGGTCGGTCGCACAGATACGCAGTATTTT
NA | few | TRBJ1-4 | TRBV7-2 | CASSGLGGANEKLFF | TGTGCCAGCAGTGGTTTAGGGGGAGCGAATGAAAAACTGTTTTTT
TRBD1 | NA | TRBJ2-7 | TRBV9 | CASSVAGTGSYEQYF | TGTGCCAGCAGCGTAGCTGGGACAGGTTCCTACGAGCAGTACTTC
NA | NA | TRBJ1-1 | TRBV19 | CASSMVGGYTEAFF | TGTGCCAGTAGTATGGTAGGGGGTTACACTGAAGCTTTCTTT
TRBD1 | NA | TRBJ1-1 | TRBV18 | CASSPRGQGTNTEAFF | TGTGCCAGCTCACCGAGGGGACAGGGGACGAACACTGAAGCTTTCTTT
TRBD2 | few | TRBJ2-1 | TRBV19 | CASSDQGGRTYNEQFF | TGTGCCAGCTCGGATCAAGGCGGGAGAACCTACAATGAGCAGTTCTTC
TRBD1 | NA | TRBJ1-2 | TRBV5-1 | CASSLAPDRDGYTF | TGCGCCAGCAGCTTGGCCCCGGACAGGGACGGCTACACCTTC
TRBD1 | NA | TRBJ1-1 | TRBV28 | CASSSWDSEAFF | TGTGCCAGCAGTTCTTGGGACAGTGAAGCTTTCTTT
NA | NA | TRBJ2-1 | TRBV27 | CASSFGSGDEQFF | TGTGCCAGCAGTTTTGGTTCAGGCGATGAGCAGTTCTTC
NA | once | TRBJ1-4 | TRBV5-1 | CASTETATNEKLFF | TGCGCCAGCACCGAGACAGCAACTAATGAAAAACTGTTTTTT
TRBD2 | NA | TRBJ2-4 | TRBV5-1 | CASSLDKRGMRGGAKNIQYF | TGCGCCAGCAGCCTTGATAAGCGGGGGATGAGAGGGGGTGCCAAAAACATTCAGTACTTC
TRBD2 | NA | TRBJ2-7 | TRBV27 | CASRRGYYEQYF | TGTGCCAGCAGGCGGGGGTACTACGAGCAGTACTTC
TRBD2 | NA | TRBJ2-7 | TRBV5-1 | CASSPSGGGPRSYEQYF | TGCGCCAGCAGCCCTTCGGGGGGAGGTCCTAGGTCCTACGAGCAGTACTTC
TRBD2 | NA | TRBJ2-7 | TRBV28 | CASSPISGASGGYEQYF | TGTGCCAGCAGTCCTATTTCAGGAGCTAGCGGTGGCTACGAGCAGTACTTC
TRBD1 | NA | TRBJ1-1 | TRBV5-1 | CASRQGATEAFF | TGCGCCAGTAGACAGGGTGCCACTGAAGCTTTCTTT
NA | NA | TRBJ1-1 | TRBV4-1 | CASSQVDRHTEAFF | TGCGCCAGCAGCCAAGTCGACAGGCACACTGAAGCTTTCTTT
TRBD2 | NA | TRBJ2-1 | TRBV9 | CAGETSGRGSGEQFF | TGTGCCGGGGAGACTAGCGGGAGGGGTTCGGGTGAGCAGTTCTTC
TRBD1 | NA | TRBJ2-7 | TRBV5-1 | CASSLEVGTGGHEQYF | TGCGCCAGCAGCTTGGAGGTTGGGACAGGTGGACACGAGCAGTACTTC
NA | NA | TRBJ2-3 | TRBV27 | CASSLLGRDTDTQYF | TGTGCCAGCAGTTTATTGGGGCGAGACACAGATACGCAGTATTTT
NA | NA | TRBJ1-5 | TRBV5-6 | CASSSGSNQPQHF | TGTGCCAGCAGCTCCGGTAGCAATCAGCCCCAGCATTTT
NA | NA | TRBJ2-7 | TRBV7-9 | CASLLYDDLREQYF | TGTGCCAGCCTGCTTTATGATGACTTGCGCGAGCAGTACTTC
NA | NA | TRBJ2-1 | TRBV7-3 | CASSFMRVDEQFF | TGTGCCAGCAGCTTCATGAGGGTCGATGAGCAGTTCTTC
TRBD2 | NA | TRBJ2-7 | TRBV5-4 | CASSLSGGANSYEQYF | TGTGCCAGCAGCTTATCGGGAGGGGCGAACTCCTACGAGCAGTACTTC
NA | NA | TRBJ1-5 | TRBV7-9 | CASSLKGSNQPQHF | TGTGCCAGCAGCTTAAAGGGGTCCAATCAGCCCCAGCATTTT
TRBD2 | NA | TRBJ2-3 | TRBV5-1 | CASSPGLAGATDTQYF | TGCGCCAGCAGCCCGGGACTAGCGGGAGCCACAGATACGCAGTATTTT
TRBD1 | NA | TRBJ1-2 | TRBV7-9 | CASSLGQGADGYTF | TGTGCCAGCAGCCTGGGACAGGGGGCGGATGGCTACACCTTC
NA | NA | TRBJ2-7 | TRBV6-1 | CASSAGHSYEQYF | TGTGCCAGCAGTGCGGGACATTCCTACGAGCAGTACTTC
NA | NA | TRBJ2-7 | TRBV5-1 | CASSLGGTYEQYF | TGCGCCAGCAGCTTGGGGGGCACCTACGAGCAGTACTTC
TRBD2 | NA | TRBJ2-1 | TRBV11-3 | CASSISGRAGNEQFF | TGTGCCAGCAGCATTAGCGGGAGGGCGGGGAATGAGCAGTTCTTC
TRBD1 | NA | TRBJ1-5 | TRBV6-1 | CASSETGGNQPQHF | TGTGCCAGCAGTGAGACAGGGGGCAATCAGCCCCAGCATTTT
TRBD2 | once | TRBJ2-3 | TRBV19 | CATRLAGGTDTQYF | TGTGCCACTAGACTAGCGGGAGGAACAGATACGCAGTATTTT
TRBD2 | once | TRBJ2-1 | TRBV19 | CASSQGTSVGNEQFF | TGTGCCAGTAGTCAGGGGACTAGCGTGGGTAATGAGCAGTTCTTC
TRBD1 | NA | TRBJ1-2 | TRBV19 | CASSTDRGYGYTF | TGTGCCAGTAGTACCGACAGGGGCTATGGCTACACCTTC
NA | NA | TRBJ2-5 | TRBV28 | CASSSPDWQETQYF | TGTGCCAGCAGTTCACCGGACTGGCAAGAGACCCAGTACTTC
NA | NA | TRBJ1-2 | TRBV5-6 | CASSLRDDELYGYTF | TGTGCCAGCAGCTTACGAGACGATGAACTATACGGCTACACCTTC
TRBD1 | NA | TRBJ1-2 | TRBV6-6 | CASSPEGASSYGYTF | TGTGCCAGCAGTCCTGAGGGGGCTTCCTCCTATGGCTACACCTTC
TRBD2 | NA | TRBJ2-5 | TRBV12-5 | CASGLGLAGGGKTQYF | TGTGCTAGTGGTTTAGGACTAGCGGGAGGCGGAAAGACCCAGTACTTC
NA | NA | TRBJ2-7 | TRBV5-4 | CASSFANSYEQYF | TGTGCCAGCAGCTTCGCTAATTCCTACGAGCAGTACTTC
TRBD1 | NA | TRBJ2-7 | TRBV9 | CASSVESGGTYEQYF | TGTGCCAGCAGCGTAGAATCAGGGGGAACCTACGAGCAGTACTTC
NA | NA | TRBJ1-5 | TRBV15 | CATSRDLGTRQPQHF | TGTGCCACCAGCAGAGATCTGGGGACTCGTCAGCCCCAGCATTTT
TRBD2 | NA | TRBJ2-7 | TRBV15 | CATSRDKGLAGVNEQYF | TGTGCCACCAGCAGAGATAAGGGGCTAGCGGGAGTCAACGAGCAGTACTTC
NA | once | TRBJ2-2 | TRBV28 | CASRQGTGELFF | TGTGCCAGCAGGCAGGGCACCGGGGAGCTGTTTTTT